This T cell receptor (beta chain) was obtained from a study of T cells in Graves' hyperthyroidism and ophthalmopathy. The V gene's germline CDR1 is SGHRS and CDR2 YFSETQ. The CDR3 spans 13 residues. The V end was cut by 4 bases, the J end by 6 bases, with 13 bases between. The blood specimen was taken at initial hyperthyroidism diagnosis, before any ophthalmopathy symptoms. Amplification of TCR beta CDR3 regions was performed using RNA transcripts as template. When the TCR CDR3 underwent first-round RT-PCR, the HTBI primer set was used. One entry per CDR3 protein, called by TCRdb with MiXCR from the multiplex PCR reads. The top ten hold roughly a third of the sample, which has around 350,000 distinct CDR3 sequences, roughly 17% seen once. This clonotype has a count of ten or more.

The receptor was derived from a woman under 40 with Graves' hyperthyroidism that later progressed to Graves' ophthalmopathy. Sequencing was performed on blood. J is TRBJ1-1 and V is TRBV5-1; D is perhaps TRBD1 (6 bases). CDR3 nucleotide sequence: TGCGCCAGCAGCGACGGGGGCCCCGCTGAAGCTTTCTTT. It yields the protein CASSDGGPAEAFF.